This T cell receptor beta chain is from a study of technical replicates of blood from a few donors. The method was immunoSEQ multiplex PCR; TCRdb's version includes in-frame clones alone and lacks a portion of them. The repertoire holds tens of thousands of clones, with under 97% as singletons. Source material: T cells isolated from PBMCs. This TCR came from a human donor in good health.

In DNA, the CDR3 is TGTGCCAGCAGCTTAAAAGGCGCGGGAGGGAGATACGAGCAGTACTTC. This codes for CASSLKGAGGRYEQYF. The chain employs TRBV13 and TRBJ2-7; TRBD2 agrees at 9 bases. V was pared by 2 bases and J by 4 bases, with 9 bases of the junction left unmatched. The CDR3 consists of 16 residues. Germline CDR1 is PRHDT and CDR2 is FYEKMQ (reference sequence).